Listed below are T cell receptor beta chains from one sample, sequenced in a study of blood T cell repertoires in COVID-19. TCRdb's table, derived via immunoSEQ multiplex PCR, lists solely in-frame clones and lacks some. The sample contains fewer than 250,000 clones, around 86% of which appear only once. Material: PBMCs or T cells enriched from blood (not recorded which). These receptors originate from a young man in a cohort exposed to, infected with or recovered from COVID-19 (not recorded which). Both conserved end residues are part of each CDR3. D genes are given only for firm matches. The listing skips clone size in some rows; elsewhere it reads once, few, many or a size class.

-	-	TRBJ1-5	TRBV28	CASGGGSKPQHF	TGTGCCAGTGGTGGGGGGAGTAAGCCCCAGCATTTT
TRBD2	-	TRBJ2-1	TRBV7-3	CASSLNPGLAGANEQFF	TGTGCCAGCAGCTTAAACCCGGGACTAGCGGGAGCCAATGAGCAGTTCTTC
-	-	TRBJ1-2	TRBV7-8	CASSLQANREGYTF	TGTGCCAGCAGCTTACAGGCGAACAGGGAAGGCTACACCTTC
-	-	TRBJ1-5	TRBV7-9	CASSLDTGNQPQHF	TGTGCCAGCAGCTTAGATACGGGGAATCAGCCCCAGCATTTT
-	-	TRBJ2-2	TRBV6-5	CASSWGGPGELFF	TGTGCCAGTTCCTGGGGGGGCCCCGGGGAGCTGTTTTTT
-	-	TRBJ2-2	TRBV5-4	CASSLGAGNTGELFF	TGTGCCAGCAGCTTGGGTGCAGGGAACACCGGGGAGCTGTTTTTT
-	once	TRBJ2-5	TRBV28	CASTPRDITEETQYF	TGTGCCAGCACCCCCCGGGACATTACAGAAGAGACCCAGTACTTC
TRBD2	-	TRBJ2-7	TRBV2	CARTSGKGAYEQYF	TGTGCCAGGACTAGCGGGAAAGGAGCTTACGAGCAGTACTTC
TRBD2	-	TRBJ2-5	TRBV24-1	CATSDAGLAGGETQYF	TGTGCCACCAGTGATGCCGGACTAGCGGGAGGAGAGACCCAGTACTTC
-	-	TRBJ1-5	TRBV11-2	CASSLDPDQPQHF	TGTGCCAGCAGCTTAGACCCCGATCAGCCCCAGCATTTT
-	-	TRBJ2-5	TRBV5-1	CASSAGTFQETQYF	TGCGCCAGCAGCGCCGGGACATTCCAAGAGACCCAGTACTTC
TRBD1	-	TRBJ1-5	TRBV4-2	CASSPTGGLNQPQHF	TGTGCCAGCAGCCCGACAGGGGGACTCAATCAGCCCCAGCATTTT
TRBD1	-	TRBJ1-1	TRBV9	CASSVGGRGPGTEAFF	TGTGCCAGCAGCGTAGGGGGCAGGGGGCCTGGGACTGAAGCTTTCTTT
TRBD2	-	TRBJ2-7	TRBV7-9	CASSPLAGEIIYEQYF	TGTGCCAGCAGCCCGCTAGCGGGAGAGATTATCTACGAGCAGTACTTC
-	-	TRBJ2-5	TRBV6-1	CASSESVGGKPEKYF	TGTGCCAGCAGTGAATCGGTTGGGGGCAAACCGGAAAAGTACTTC
-	-	TRBJ1-1	TRBV11-2	CASSLAGGPNTEAFF	TGTGCCAGCAGCTTAGCGGGGGGGCCGAACACTGAAGCTTTCTTT
-	once	TRBJ1-1	TRBV4-1	CASSQGQNTEAFF	TGCGCCAGCAGCCAAGGACAGAACACTGAAGCTTTCTTT
-	-	TRBJ1-1	TRBV6-5	CASSYPDSTNTEAFF	TGTGCCAGCAGTTACCCGGACAGCACGAACACTGAAGCTTTCTTT
-	-	TRBJ1-3	TRBV23-1	CASSQWGGSGNTIYF	TGCGCCAGCAGCCAATGGGGAGGCTCTGGAAACACCATATATTTT
TRBD2	-	TRBJ2-7	TRBV7-8	CASSSPTSGTYEQYF	TGTGCCAGCAGCTCTCCGACTAGCGGAACCTACGAGCAGTACTTC
TRBD2	-	TRBJ2-7	TRBV10-2	CASSESRASGNYEQYF	TGCGCCAGCAGTGAGTCGAGGGCTAGCGGGAACTACGAGCAGTACTTC
-	-	TRBJ2-5	TRBV11-2	CASSLYQETQYF	TGTGCCAGCAGCCTGTACCAAGAGACCCAGTACTTC
-	-	TRBJ2-1	TRBV5-1	CASSWEGGARTYNEQFF	TGCGCCAGCAGCTGGGAAGGGGGGGCCAGGACCTACAATGAGCAGTTCTTC
-	-	TRBJ2-3	TRBV5-5	CASTNTPITTLTDTQYF	TGTGCCAGCACCAACACTCCAATAACGACTCTCACAGATACGCAGTATTTT
-	-	TRBJ1-5	TRBV15	CATSRPQGNQPQHF	TGTGCCACCAGCAGACCCCAGGGTAATCAGCCCCAGCATTTT
TRBD2	-	TRBJ2-7	TRBV30	CAWPPTSGEQYF	TGTGCCTGGCCCCCAACTAGCGGAGAGCAGTACTTC
-	-	TRBJ2-2	TRBV19	CASRTRTGELFF	TGTGCCAGTAGGACAAGAACCGGGGAGCTGTTTTTT
-	-	TRBJ2-7	TRBV27	CASSLIGGSYEQYF	TGTGCCAGCAGTTTAATCGGCGGATCCTACGAGCAGTACTTC
TRBD1	-	TRBJ1-6	TRBV15	CATSGRSITLDRVDSPLHF	TGTGCCACCAGCGGACGTTCAATTACCCTGGACAGGGTGGATTCACCCCTCCACTTT
-	-	TRBJ1-2	TRBV6-5	CASSLLGGGDGYTF	TGTGCCAGCAGTTTATTGGGGGGTGGTGATGGCTACACCTTC